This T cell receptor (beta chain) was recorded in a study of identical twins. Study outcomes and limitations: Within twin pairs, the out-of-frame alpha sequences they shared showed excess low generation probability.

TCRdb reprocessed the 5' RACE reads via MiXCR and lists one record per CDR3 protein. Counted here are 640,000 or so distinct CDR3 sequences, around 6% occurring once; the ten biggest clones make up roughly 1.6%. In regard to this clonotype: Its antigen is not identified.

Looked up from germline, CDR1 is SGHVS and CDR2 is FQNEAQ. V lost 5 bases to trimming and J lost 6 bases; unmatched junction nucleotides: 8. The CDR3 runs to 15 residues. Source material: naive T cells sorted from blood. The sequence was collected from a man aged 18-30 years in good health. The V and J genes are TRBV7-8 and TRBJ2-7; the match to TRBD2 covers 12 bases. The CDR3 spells CASSARLAGVAEQYV. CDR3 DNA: TGTGCCAGCAGCGCCAGACTAGCGGGAGTCGCCGAGCAGTACGTC.